This is a list of T cell receptor beta chains from one sample in a study of blood T cell repertoires in COVID-19. The assay was immunoSEQ multiplex PCR, and TCRdb's table has in-frame clones only and misses some. The sample comprises 280,000 or so clones, 85% to 90% of which are singletons, and 2.5% to 3% rests with the top ten. The sequenced sample consisted of PBMCs or T cells enriched from blood (not recorded which). The receptor source for this set is a woman aged 45 to 65 who had been exposed to COVID-19. Each CDR3 is given with its conserved first and last residue. D genes are given only for firm matches. The size of a clone is reported for some rows only, either as once, few or many, or as a class for expanded clones.

CDR3nt	CDR3aa	j_gene	v_gene	abundance	len	d_gene
TGTGCCAGCAGCTACGATATACAGGGCGGCATTCAGTACTTC	CASSYDIQGGIQYF	TRBJ2-4	TRBV13	.	14	.
TGTGCCAGTAGTCCCCACAACAGGGAACGTCAGCCCCAGCATTTT	CASSPHNRERQPQHF	TRBJ1-5	TRBV19	.	15	.
TGTGCCAGCAGTGAAGCGACAGGGCCCCAAGAGACCCAGTACTTC	CASSEATGPQETQYF	TRBJ2-5	TRBV2	.	15	TRBD1
TGTGCCAGCAAACAGGAAGAGACCCAGTACTTC	CASKQEETQYF	TRBJ2-5	TRBV2	.	11	.
TGTGCCACCAGTGATTTTTCAGGGATTGGCTACACCTTC	CATSDFSGIGYTF	TRBJ1-2	TRBV24-1	.	13	.
TGTGCCAGCGATAGGGACAGGGGGGCCCGCGGCACTGAAGCTTTCTTT	CASDRDRGARGTEAFF	TRBJ1-1	TRBV2	.	16	TRBD1
TGCGCCAGCAGCCAAGATAAGGGGACAGGGCTCCACTTT	CASSQDKGTGLHF	TRBJ1-6	TRBV4-1	.	13	TRBD1
TGTGCCAGCAGCATTCAAGCCGGCACTGAAGCTTTCTTT	CASSIQAGTEAFF	TRBJ1-1	TRBV6-2/TRBV6-3	.	13	.
TGCGCCAGCAGCCCTGGGGAGAGGTCACCCCTCCACTTT	CASSPGERSPLHF	TRBJ1-6	TRBV4-1	.	13	.
TGCGCCAGCAGCCAAAGGACAGGGGACAACGAGCAGTACTTC	CASSQRTGDNEQYF	TRBJ2-7	TRBV4-1	.	14	TRBD1
TGTGCCAGCAGCTTCGAACAGGGGGGCCTCTATGGCTACACCTTC	CASSFEQGGLYGYTF	TRBJ1-2	TRBV7-9	.	15	TRBD1
TGCAGCGTTGAAAGTGAAACAGGGGCCTATGGCTACACCTTC	CSVESETGAYGYTF	TRBJ1-2	TRBV29-1	.	14	TRBD1
TGTGCCAGCTCACCAGGCAAAATCGGGGAGCTGTTTTTT	CASSPGKIGELFF	TRBJ2-2	TRBV18	once	13	.
TGTGCCAGCTCATCAACAGCGGGGGGGGTTGAGCAGTACTTC	CASSSTAGGVEQYF	TRBJ2-7	TRBV18	.	14	TRBD2
TGTGCCAGCAGCTTTTCCACTGATCAGCCCCAGCATTTT	CASSFSTDQPQHF	TRBJ1-5	TRBV11-2	.	13	.
TGCGCCAGCAGCTTGTGGACAGGGTTCAATCAGCCCCAGCATTTT	CASSLWTGFNQPQHF	TRBJ1-5	TRBV5-1	.	15	TRBD1
TGTGCCAGCAGCGGCGTGATGGGGGACAGGAGATTACAATTAGGAGAGCAGTTCTTC	CASSGVMGDRRLQLGEQFF	TRBJ2-1	TRBV3-1/TRBV3-2	.	19	TRBD1
TGTGCCTGTGGCCCAGAAGCTAACTATGGCTACACCTTC	CACGPEANYGYTF	TRBJ1-2	TRBV12-3/TRBV12-4	.	13	.
TGTGCCAGCAGTGTTAGGGGGAATGAAGCTTTCTTT	CASSVRGNEAFF	TRBJ1-1	TRBV28	.	12	.
TGCGCCAGCAGCCCACCCAGCGGGGGTACAAAACAAGAGACCCAGTACTTC	CASSPPSGGTKQETQYF	TRBJ2-5	TRBV4-1	.	17	TRBD2
TGTGCCAGCAGCTGGACATCCAAGGACACTGAGCAGTTCTTC	CASSWTSKDTEQFF	TRBJ2-1	TRBV27	once	14	.
TGTGCCAGCAGCCCTTCTGGACAGGGTAAGGATGAAGCTTTCTTT	CASSPSGQGKDEAFF	TRBJ1-1	TRBV13	once	15	TRBD1
TGTGCCAGCAGCTTAGCGGGGCCGAACACCGGGGAGCTGTTTTTT	CASSLAGPNTGELFF	TRBJ2-2	TRBV5-4	once	15	TRBD2
TGTGCCAGCAGCCCTCGCGAGTCGGCCTACGAGCAGTACTTC	CASSPRESAYEQYF	TRBJ2-7	TRBV3-1/TRBV3-2	once	14	.
TGTGCCAGCAACAGGAGTGGGGGCGGATACTATGGCTACACCTTC	CASNRSGGGYYGYTF	TRBJ1-2	TRBV28	.	15	.
TGTGCCAGCGTGGACAGGACAGGGGGTTACGAGCAGTACTTC	CASVDRTGGYEQYF	TRBJ2-7	TRBV2	few	14	TRBD1
TGTGCCAGCAGTTCGGACAGTGACTACGAGCAGTACTTC	CASSSDSDYEQYF	TRBJ2-7	TRBV27	.	13	.
TGTGCCAGCAGCCCTGGGGGGGGGCAGGGAGGTACGCAGTATTTT	CASSPGGGQGGTQYF	TRBJ2-3	TRBV5-4	.	15	.
TGCGCCAGCAGCTTGCCAGGGATTCAAGAGACCCAGTACTTC	CASSLPGIQETQYF	TRBJ2-5	TRBV5-1	.	14	.
TGTGCCAGCAGCCGGTTCTCCGGAGTAGAATATGAGCAGTTCTTC	CASSRFSGVEYEQFF	TRBJ2-1	TRBV11-3	.	15	.
TGCGCCAGCAGCCAAGGTCTAACAGATTATGGCTACACCTTC	CASSQGLTDYGYTF	TRBJ1-2	TRBV4-1	.	14	.
TGTGCCAGCAGTGAAATGACTAGCGGGGGGTCAGATACGCAGTATTTT	CASSEMTSGGSDTQYF	TRBJ2-3	TRBV2	.	16	TRBD2
TGTGCCAGCAGCTTGGGACAGGGCGGTGAAAAACTGTTTTTT	CASSLGQGGEKLFF	TRBJ1-4	TRBV7-2	.	14	TRBD1
TGTGCCAGCAGCTTAGTTCTGGGCACGCAGTATTTT	CASSLVLGTQYF	TRBJ2-3	TRBV7-8	once	12	.
TGTGCCACCAAACCCGGGATATTCACCGGGGAGCTGTTTTTT	CATKPGIFTGELFF	TRBJ2-2	TRBV2	.	14	.
TGTGCCAGCAGCTTGGGTCCTTCCGGGACAGGGGGAGAAAAACTGTTTTTT	CASSLGPSGTGGEKLFF	TRBJ1-4	TRBV7-9	many	17	TRBD1
TGTGCCAGCTGGTCCCGGGGGTTCAATGAGCAGTTCTTC	CASWSRGFNEQFF	TRBJ2-1	TRBV7-9	.	13	.
TGTGCCAGCGCTTCTTCGGGACTAGCGGGGGGGCTAAGAGAGACCCAGTACTTC	CASASSGLAGGLRETQYF	TRBJ2-5	TRBV28	.	18	TRBD2
TGTGCCAGCAGCGACAGGGAGCTTGACGAGCAGTACTTC	CASSDRELDEQYF	TRBJ2-7	TRBV28	.	13	TRBD1
TGTGCCAGCCGGGACAGGGGGCCACTCAATCAGCCCCAGCATTTT	CASRDRGPLNQPQHF	TRBJ1-5	TRBV28	.	15	TRBD1
TGTGCCAGCAGCTTAGATTTTTTCAGGGATTCCTATAATTCACCCCTCCACTTT	CASSLDFFRDSYNSPLHF	TRBJ1-6	TRBV11-2	.	18	.
TGTGCCAGCAGCTTAGCGGGGGCGGCTGGCTACACCTTC	CASSLAGAAGYTF	TRBJ1-2	TRBV7-9	.	13	.